This record covers a single T cell receptor beta chain. Regarding time point: peripheral blood 6 weeks after treatment start. The sample originates from a study of PD-L1 blockade in urothelial cancer. Study-wide context: Individuals in the cohort had been given 0 to 3 earlier chemotherapy regimens.

Trimming pared 1 base from V and 2 bases from J, leaving 9 bases between. The V gene's germline CDR1 is SGHVS and CDR2 FQNEAQ. The CDR3 sequence is 14 residues long. Measured with immunoSEQ multiplex PCR; TCRdb has only the in-frame clones, and not every one. Of tens of thousands of clones listed, around 85% are singletons. This sequence was found in a man between 50 and 59 years old with urothelial cancer. Sequencing was performed on PBMCs, taken around atezolizumab (anti-PD-L1) treatment. This chain connects TRBV7-8 to TRBJ2-7; D may be TRBD1 (5 bases). The CDR3 is CASSLEAGTYEQYF. The CDR3 DNA reads TGTGCCAGCAGCTTAGAGGCAGGGACCTACGAGCAGTACTTC.